The clone carrying this TCR beta chain was observed a handful of times. The sample belongs to a study of blood T cells in healthy people across ages. V was trimmed by 0 bases and J by 5 bases, leaving 8 bases between them. Germline loops: CDR1 SGHVS, CDR2 FQNEAQ. CDR3 size: 14 residues. Through a sample-barcoded 5' primer and a J-beta primer mix, a second PCR was run for roughly 6 to 12 cycles. TCRdb re-analysed the 5' RACE reads in MiXCR, keeping a single row per CDR3 protein. There are 910,000 or so distinct CDR3 sequences in the sample; roughly 51% occur only once, and about a fifth lies in the top ten.

V and J are TRBV7-8 and TRBJ1-5, with D unresolved. Input material: blood. The receptor was isolated from an older woman in good health. The CDR3 DNA follows: TGTGCCAGCAGCTTAGCGCCATCCGATCAGCCCCAGCATTTT. Residues: CASSLAPSDQPQHF.